This T cell receptor (beta chain) was sequenced during a study of T cell changes during pregnancy in multiple sclerosis. Germline loops: CDR1 SNHLY, CDR2 FYNNEI. The CDR3 runs 11 residues. V was cut by 7 bases and J by 7 bases, with 10 bases left in between. Measured with immunoSEQ multiplex PCR; TCRdb has only the in-frame clones, and not every one. The sample consists of 93,000 or so clones, under 95% of them appearing once. The specimen comprised peripheral blood, sampled before pregnancy. The V and J genes are TRBV2 and TRBJ1-2; D ambiguous. This receptor was identified in a female donor with multiple sclerosis, enrolled in a pregnancy study. The CDR3 here is CASTMTGGYTF. For the CDR3, the DNA is TGTGCCAGCACAATGACTGGTGGCTACACCTTC.